The text below deals with one T cell receptor (beta chain). These data come from a study of T-cell memory formation after mild COVID-19. MiXCR, applied by TCRdb to the 5' RACE reads, yields one record per CDR3 protein. The sample has 280,000 or so distinct CDR3 sequences, 8% to 9% seen once. The germline V gene encodes CDR1 SGHTA and CDR2 FQGNSA. This CDR3 has 15 amino acids. The V gene end was trimmed by 4 bases and the J gene end by 7 bases; junction bases not matched to a gene: 8. V is TRBV7-2 and J is TRBJ1-1; 11 positions match TRBD1. The receptor comes from a man between 18 and 29 years old who had mild COVID-19 (a few samples of this study predate the infection). Cell type and time point are not known. Source material: PBMCs or a T cell subset sorted from them (not recorded which). CDR3 sequence (DNA): TGTGCCAGCAGCTCCGGGACAGGGGGGTTGGGTGAAGCTTTCTTT. Translation gives CASSSGTGGLGEAFF.